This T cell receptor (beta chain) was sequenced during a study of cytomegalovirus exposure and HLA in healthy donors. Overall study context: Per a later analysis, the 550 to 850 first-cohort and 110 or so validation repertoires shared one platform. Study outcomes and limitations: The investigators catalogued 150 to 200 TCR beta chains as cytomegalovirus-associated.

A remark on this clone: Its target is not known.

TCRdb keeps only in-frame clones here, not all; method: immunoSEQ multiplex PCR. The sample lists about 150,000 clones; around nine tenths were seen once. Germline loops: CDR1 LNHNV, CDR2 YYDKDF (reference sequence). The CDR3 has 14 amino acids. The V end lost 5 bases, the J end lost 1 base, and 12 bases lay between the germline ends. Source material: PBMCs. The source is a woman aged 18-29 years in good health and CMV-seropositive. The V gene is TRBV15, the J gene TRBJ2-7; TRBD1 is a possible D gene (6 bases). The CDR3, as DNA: TGTGCCACCAGCCCGACAGGACTTTCCTACGAGCAGTACTTC. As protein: CATSPTGLSYEQYF.